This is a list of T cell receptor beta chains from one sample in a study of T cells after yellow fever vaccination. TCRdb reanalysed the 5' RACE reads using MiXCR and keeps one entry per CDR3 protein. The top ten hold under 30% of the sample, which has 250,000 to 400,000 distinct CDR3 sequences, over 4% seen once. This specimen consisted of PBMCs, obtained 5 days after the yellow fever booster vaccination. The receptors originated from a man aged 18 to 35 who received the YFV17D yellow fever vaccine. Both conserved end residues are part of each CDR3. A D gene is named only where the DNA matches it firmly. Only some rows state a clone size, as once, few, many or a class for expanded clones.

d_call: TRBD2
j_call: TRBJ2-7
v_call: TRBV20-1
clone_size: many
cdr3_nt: TGCAGTGCTCTAGCGGGGTTGGCGATAGACGAGCAGTACTTC
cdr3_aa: CSALAGLAIDEQYF

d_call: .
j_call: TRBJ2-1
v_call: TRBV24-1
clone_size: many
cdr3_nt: TGTGCCACCAGTGATTTCGGGGGTAATGAGCAGTTCTTC
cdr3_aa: CATSDFGGNEQFF

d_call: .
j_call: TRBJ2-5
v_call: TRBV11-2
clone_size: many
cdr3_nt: TGTGCCAGCAGCTTAGCCGCTGAGACCCAGTACTTC
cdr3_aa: CASSLAAETQYF

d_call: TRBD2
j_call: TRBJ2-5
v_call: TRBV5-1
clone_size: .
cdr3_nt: TGCGCCAGCACCCCCGCGGTAGCGGGGGGCCTAGGGTCCCAGTACTTC
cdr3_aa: CASTPAVAGGLGSQYF

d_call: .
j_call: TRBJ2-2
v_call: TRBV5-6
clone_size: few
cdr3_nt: TGTGCCAGCAGCCCTTCGGGTTTCAACACCGGGGAGCTGTTTTTT
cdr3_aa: CASSPSGFNTGELFF

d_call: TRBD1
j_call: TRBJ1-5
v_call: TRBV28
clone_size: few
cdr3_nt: TGTGCCAGCAGATACCGGGACAGGGGGCGTCAGCCCCAGCATTTT
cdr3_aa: CASRYRDRGRQPQHF

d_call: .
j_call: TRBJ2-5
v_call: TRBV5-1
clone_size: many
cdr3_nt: TGCGCCAGCAGCTTTTACGGGGTTCGTGGAGAGACCCAGTACTTC
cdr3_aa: CASSFYGVRGETQYF

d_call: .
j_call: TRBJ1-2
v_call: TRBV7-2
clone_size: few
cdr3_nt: TGTGCCAGCAGCTTAGCGCGGGGGCGGGGAGGCTACACCTTC
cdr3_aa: CASSLARGRGGYTF

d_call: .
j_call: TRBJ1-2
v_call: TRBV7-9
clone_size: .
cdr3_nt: TGTGCCAGCAGCCCTGGTGGGGTGACAGGTGACTATGGCTACACCTTC
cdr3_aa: CASSPGGVTGDYGYTF

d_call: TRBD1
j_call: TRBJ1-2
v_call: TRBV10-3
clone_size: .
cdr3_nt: TGTGCCATCAGTGAGCCCCCGGGACAGGAAAACTATGGCTACACCTTC
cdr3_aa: CAISEPPGQENYGYTF

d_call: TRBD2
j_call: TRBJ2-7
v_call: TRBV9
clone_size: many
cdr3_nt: TGTGCCAGCAGCGTAGGCGGGGGGAACGAGCAGTACTTC
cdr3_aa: CASSVGGGNEQYF

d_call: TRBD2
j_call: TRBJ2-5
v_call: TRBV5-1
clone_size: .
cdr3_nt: TGCGCCAGCAGCCCCGGGGTAGCGGGGGAGAGTGAGACCCAGTACTTC
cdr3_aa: CASSPGVAGESETQYF

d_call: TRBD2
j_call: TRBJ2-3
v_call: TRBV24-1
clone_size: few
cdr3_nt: TGTGCCACCAAAGGACTAGCGGGGGGACGCACAGATACGCAGTATTTT
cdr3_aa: CATKGLAGGRTDTQYF

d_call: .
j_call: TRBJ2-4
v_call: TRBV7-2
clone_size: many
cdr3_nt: TGTGCCAGCAGCTTAGTAGGGGGAGGAGGGGGTAACATTCAGTACTTC
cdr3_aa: CASSLVGGGGGNIQYF

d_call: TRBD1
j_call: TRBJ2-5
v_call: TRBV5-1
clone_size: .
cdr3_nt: TGCGCCAGCAGACCCGGGACAGGCTCAGGGGAGACCCAGTACTTC
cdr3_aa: CASRPGTGSGETQYF

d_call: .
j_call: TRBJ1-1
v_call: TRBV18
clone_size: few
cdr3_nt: TGTGCCAGCTCAGGGATGAACACTGAAGCTTTCTTT
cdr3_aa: CASSGMNTEAFF

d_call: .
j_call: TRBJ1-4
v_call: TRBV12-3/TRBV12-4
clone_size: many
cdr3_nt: TGTGCCAGCAGCCGGGACGGGAGCCCTAATGAAAAACTGTTTTTT
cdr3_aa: CASSRDGSPNEKLFF

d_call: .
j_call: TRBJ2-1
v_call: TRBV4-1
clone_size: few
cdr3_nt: TGCGCCAGCAGCAATCAGGAGTCCTACAATGAGCAGTTCTTC
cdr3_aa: CASSNQESYNEQFF

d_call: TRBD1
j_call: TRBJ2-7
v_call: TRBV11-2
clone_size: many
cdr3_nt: TGTGCCAGCAGCCAGGGGACAGGGAGCTCCTACGAGCAGTACTTC
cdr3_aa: CASSQGTGSSYEQYF

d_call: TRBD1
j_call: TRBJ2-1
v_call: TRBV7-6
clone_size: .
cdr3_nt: TGTGCCAGCAGCTTAGAACAGGGGATCAATGAGCAGTTCTTC
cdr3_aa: CASSLEQGINEQFF

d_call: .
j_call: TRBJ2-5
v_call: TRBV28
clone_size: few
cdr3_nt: TGTGCCAGCAGTCCTTGGCCCCAGGGAGAGACCCAGTACTTC
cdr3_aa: CASSPWPQGETQYF

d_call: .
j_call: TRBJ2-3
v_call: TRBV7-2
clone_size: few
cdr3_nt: TGTGCCAGCAGCTTCCCCTCCCTTAGCACAGATACGCAGTATTTT
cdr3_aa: CASSFPSLSTDTQYF

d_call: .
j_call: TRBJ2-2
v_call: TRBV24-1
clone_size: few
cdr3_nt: TGTGCCACCAGTGATTCGCGAGGGAACACCGGGGAGCTGTTTTTT
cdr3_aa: CATSDSRGNTGELFF

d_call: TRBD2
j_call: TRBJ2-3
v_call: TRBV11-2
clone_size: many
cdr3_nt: TGTGCCAGCAGCTTACTCGGGGGGGCGGCAGATACGCAGTATTTT
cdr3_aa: CASSLLGGAADTQYF

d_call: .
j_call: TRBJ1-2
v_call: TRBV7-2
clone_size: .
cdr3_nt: TGTGCCAGCAGCTTTGCTCAAGGGACATCTCATGGCTACACCTTC
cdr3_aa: CASSFAQGTSHGYTF

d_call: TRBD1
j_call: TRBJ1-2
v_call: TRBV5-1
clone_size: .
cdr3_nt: TGCGCCAGTCGACAGGGGGCTACGGATGGCTACACCTTC
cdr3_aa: CASRQGATDGYTF

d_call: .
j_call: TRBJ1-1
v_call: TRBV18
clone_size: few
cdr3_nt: TGTGCCAGCTCACAGAACCCGGGATATAACACTGAAGCTTTCTTT
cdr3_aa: CASSQNPGYNTEAFF

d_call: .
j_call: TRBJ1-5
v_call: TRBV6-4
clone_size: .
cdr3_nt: TGTGCCAGCGGGGAGGGACTTCAGCCCCAGCATTTT
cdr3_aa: CASGEGLQPQHF

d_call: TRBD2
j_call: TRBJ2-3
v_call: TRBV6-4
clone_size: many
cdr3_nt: TGTGCCAGCAGTGAAACTAGCGGGGGGGCAGATACGCAGTATTTT
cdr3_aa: CASSETSGGADTQYF

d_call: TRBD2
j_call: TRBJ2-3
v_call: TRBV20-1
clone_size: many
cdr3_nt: TGCAGTGCCTGGGAGGGTACTAGCACAGATACGCAGTATTTT
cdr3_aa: CSAWEGTSTDTQYF

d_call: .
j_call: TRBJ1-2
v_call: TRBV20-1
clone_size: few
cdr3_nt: TGCAGTGCTAGATCAACAAAAGGCTACACCTTC
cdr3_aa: CSARSTKGYTF

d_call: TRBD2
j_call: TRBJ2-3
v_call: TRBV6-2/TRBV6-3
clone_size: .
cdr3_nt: TGTGCCAGCAGTTACGTCGGGACTAGCGCAGGGGATACGCAGTATTTT
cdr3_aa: CASSYVGTSAGDTQYF

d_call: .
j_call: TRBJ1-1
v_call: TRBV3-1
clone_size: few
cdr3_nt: TGTGCCAGCAGCCAAGATTGGCAGGGGAACACTGAAGCTTTCTTT
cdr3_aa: CASSQDWQGNTEAFF

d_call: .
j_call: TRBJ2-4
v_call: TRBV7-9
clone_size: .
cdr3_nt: TGTGCCAGCAGCTTAGTGTTCGACATTCAGTACTTC
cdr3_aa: CASSLVFDIQYF

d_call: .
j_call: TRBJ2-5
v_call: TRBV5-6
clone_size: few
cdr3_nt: TGTGCCAGCAGCGCCGTAGGCGGGGTGGAATGGGAGACCCAGTACTTC
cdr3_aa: CASSAVGGVEWETQYF

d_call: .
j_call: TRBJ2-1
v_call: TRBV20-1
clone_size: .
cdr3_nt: TGCAGTGCTAGAGAGCAACGGGATCGGAATGAGCAGTTCTTC
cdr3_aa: CSAREQRDRNEQFF

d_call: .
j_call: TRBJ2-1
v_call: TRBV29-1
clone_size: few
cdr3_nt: TGCAGCGTTGAAGATCGAAGAGGAGGGAGCTACAATGAGCAGTTCTTC
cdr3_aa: CSVEDRRGGSYNEQFF

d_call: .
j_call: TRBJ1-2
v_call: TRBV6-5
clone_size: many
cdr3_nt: TGTGCCAGCAGTTGGTATGAGGGAATAGTACAGTCCCACTATGGCTACACCTTC
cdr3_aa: CASSWYEGIVQSHYGYTF

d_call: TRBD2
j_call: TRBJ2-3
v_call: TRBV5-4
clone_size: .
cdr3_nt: TGTGCCAGCAGTACCGGGACTAGCGGGGGAGAGGATACGCAGTATTTT
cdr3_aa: CASSTGTSGGEDTQYF

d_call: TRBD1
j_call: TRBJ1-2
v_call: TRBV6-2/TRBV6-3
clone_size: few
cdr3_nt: TGTGCCAGCCGGGACAGGGTCGTCGGCTACACCTTC
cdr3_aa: CASRDRVVGYTF

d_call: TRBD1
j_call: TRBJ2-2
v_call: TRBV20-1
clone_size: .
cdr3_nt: TGCAGTGCTAGAGCAACAGGGGGCAACACCGGGGAGCTGTTTTTT
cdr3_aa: CSARATGGNTGELFF

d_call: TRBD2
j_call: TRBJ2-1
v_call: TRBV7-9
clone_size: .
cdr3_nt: TGTGCCAGCAGCGTGGCTGGCGGGGGAAACAATGAGCAGTTCTTC
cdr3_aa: CASSVAGGGNNEQFF

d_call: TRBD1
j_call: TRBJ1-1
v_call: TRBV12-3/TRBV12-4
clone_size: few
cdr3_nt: TGTGCCAGCCAACATAGGATAGGACAGGGTTTTCAGAACACTGAAGCTTTCTTT
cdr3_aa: CASQHRIGQGFQNTEAFF

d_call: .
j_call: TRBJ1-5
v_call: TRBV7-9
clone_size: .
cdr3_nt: TGTGCCAGCAGCGAAACAGAGCTTCCCCCGGATCAGCCCCAGCATTTT
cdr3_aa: CASSETELPPDQPQHF

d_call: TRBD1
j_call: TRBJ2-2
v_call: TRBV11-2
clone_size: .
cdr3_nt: TGTGCCAGCAGCCCTAGCCGGACAGGGGCCAGGGAGCTGTTTTTT
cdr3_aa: CASSPSRTGARELFF

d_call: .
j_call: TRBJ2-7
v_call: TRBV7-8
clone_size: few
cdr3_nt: TGTGCCAGCAGCTTAGCAGGGATCGGCTCCGAGCAGTACTTC
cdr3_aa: CASSLAGIGSEQYF

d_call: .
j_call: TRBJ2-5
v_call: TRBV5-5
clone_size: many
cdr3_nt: TGTGCCAGCAGCTTGGGACTTCTGTGGGAGACCCAGTACTTC
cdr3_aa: CASSLGLLWETQYF

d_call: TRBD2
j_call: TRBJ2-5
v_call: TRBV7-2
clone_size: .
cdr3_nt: TGTGCCAGCAGCTTTATTAGCGGGGTTAAAGAGACCCAGTACTTC
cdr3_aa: CASSFISGVKETQYF

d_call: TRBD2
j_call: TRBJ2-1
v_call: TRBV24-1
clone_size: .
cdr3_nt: TGTGCCACCAGTGAAAGGACTAGCGGGGGGCGCAATGAGCAGTTCTTC
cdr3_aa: CATSERTSGGRNEQFF

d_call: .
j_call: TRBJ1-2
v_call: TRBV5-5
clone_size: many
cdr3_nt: TGTGCCAGCAGCTTTGAGCCGGGGGTGGACTATGGCTACACCTTC
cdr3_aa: CASSFEPGVDYGYTF

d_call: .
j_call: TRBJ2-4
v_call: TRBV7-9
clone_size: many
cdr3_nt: TGTGCCAGCAGCCCTCGTTCACAGGGTGAGGGGGCCAAAAACATTCAGTACTTC
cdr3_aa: CASSPRSQGEGAKNIQYF

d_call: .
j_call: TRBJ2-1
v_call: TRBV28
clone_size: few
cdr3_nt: TGTGCCAGCAATTCTCGAGGTCATGAGCAGTTCTTC
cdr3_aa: CASNSRGHEQFF

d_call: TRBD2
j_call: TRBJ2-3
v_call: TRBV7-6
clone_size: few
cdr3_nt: TGTGCCAGCAGCCCCCGGACTAGTAGTCATACGCAGTATTTT
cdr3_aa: CASSPRTSSHTQYF

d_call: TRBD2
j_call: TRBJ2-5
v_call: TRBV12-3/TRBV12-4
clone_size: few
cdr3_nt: TGTGCCAGCAGCCCTAGCGGGGCGTTCCAAGAGACCCAGTACTTC
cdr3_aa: CASSPSGAFQETQYF

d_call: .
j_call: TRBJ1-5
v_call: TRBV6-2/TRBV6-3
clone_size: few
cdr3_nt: TGTGCCAGCAGTTACACCCAGCACGGCAATCAGCCCCAGCATTTT
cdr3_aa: CASSYTQHGNQPQHF

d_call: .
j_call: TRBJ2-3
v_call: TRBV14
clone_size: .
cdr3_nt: TGTGCCAGCAGCCCCGCGATCCCCCGCACAGATACGCAGTATTTT
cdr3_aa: CASSPAIPRTDTQYF

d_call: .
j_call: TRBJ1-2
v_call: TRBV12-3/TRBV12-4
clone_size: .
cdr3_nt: TGTGCCAGCACCCTGGCGGGGAGCTATGGCTACACCTTC
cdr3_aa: CASTLAGSYGYTF